A selection of T cell receptor beta chains follows, all from one sample in a study of T cell responses to AZD1222 COVID-19 vaccine. The assay was immunoSEQ multiplex PCR, and TCRdb's table has in-frame clones only and misses some. The sample has about 180,000 clones, nearly 95% seen once. The input for sequencing was peripheral blood, taken 28 days after the second AZD1222 dose. Every receptor here comes from an adult who received the AZD1222 COVID-19 vaccine. The CDR3 runs from the conserved cysteine through the conserved F or W. D genes are given only for firm matches. Only some rows state a clone size, as once, few, many or a class for expanded clones.

>TRBD1|TRBV7-8|.|TRBJ1-2
CASSLGSTGNYGYTF
TGTGCCAGCAGCTTAGGATCGACAGGGAACTATGGCTACACCTTC
>TRBD1|TRBV19|.|TRBJ2-7
CASSIAFGTGIYEQYF
TGTGCCAGTAGTATTGCTTTCGGGACAGGGATTTACGAGCAGTACTTC
>.|TRBV6-5|.|TRBJ1-1
CASSPSTDSNTEAFF
TGTGCCAGCAGTCCAAGCACTGACAGCAACACTGAAGCTTTCTTT
>TRBD1|TRBV19|.|TRBJ1-6
CASRTGGIVDSPLHF
TGTGCCAGTAGAACAGGGGGCATCGTTGATTCACCCCTCCACTTT
>.|TRBV19|few|TRBJ1-4
CASSIGGTTEKLFF
TGTGCCAGTAGTATAGGAGGAACCACTGAAAAACTGTTTTTT
>.|TRBV27|.|TRBJ1-5
CASSLLGNQPQHF
TGTGCCAGCAGTTTACTGGGTAATCAGCCCCAGCATTTT
>.|TRBV7-2|.|TRBJ2-1
CASSLAGAYNEQFF
TGTGCCAGCAGCTTAGCTGGTGCCTACAATGAGCAGTTCTTC
>TRBD2|TRBV4-1|.|TRBJ2-3
CASSQSGTSGAWDTQYF
TGCGCCAGCAGCCAATCCGGGACTAGCGGGGCGTGGGATACGCAGTATTTT
>TRBD1|TRBV5-1|.|TRBJ1-2
CASSLASRQGNGYTF
TGCGCCAGCAGCTTGGCCTCAAGACAGGGGAATGGCTACACCTTC
>TRBD1|TRBV18|.|TRBJ1-1
CASSPVTGGTEAFF
TGTGCCAGCTCACCAGTGACAGGGGGCACTGAAGCTTTCTTT
>.|TRBV4-2|.|TRBJ1-1
CASSQAGEGGKYAFF
TGTGCCAGCAGCCAAGCAGGCGAGGGAGGCAAGTATGCTTTCTTT
>TRBD1|TRBV5-6|.|TRBJ1-4
CASIHHRGPNEKLFF
TGTGCCAGCATCCACCACAGGGGACCTAATGAAAAACTGTTTTTT
>.|TRBV7-8|.|TRBJ1-3
CASSLLRGSGNTIYF
TGTGCCAGCAGTTTACTACGGGGATCTGGAAACACCATATATTTT
>.|TRBV10-2|.|TRBJ1-5
CASSELVGGPQHF
TGCGCCAGCAGTGAGTTGGTTGGGGGGCCCCAGCATTTT
>.|TRBV28|once|TRBJ1-5
CASSLADRPQHF
TGTGCCAGCAGTTTAGCCGACCGGCCCCAGCATTTT
>TRBD1|TRBV28|.|TRBJ1-4
CASSLQGAREKLFF
TGTGCCAGCAGCCTACAGGGGGCTCGGGAAAAACTGTTTTTT
>.|TRBV9|.|TRBJ1-6
CASSVLANSPLHF
TGTGCCAGCAGCGTCCTGGCCAATTCACCCCTCCACTTT
>.|TRBV7-3|.|TRBJ2-1
CASSLSDGNEQFF
TGTGCCAGCAGCTTGTCCGATGGCAATGAGCAGTTCTTC
>TRBD2|TRBV15|.|TRBJ2-3
CATSRERGTSGRTDTQYF
TGTGCCACCAGCAGAGAGAGAGGGACTAGCGGTCGCACAGATACGCAGTATTTT
>.|TRBV7-9|.|TRBJ1-1
CASSLGGYDTEAFF
TGTGCCAGCAGCTTAGGGGGGTACGACACTGAAGCTTTCTTT
>.|TRBV6-5|.|TRBJ1-6
CAVKDRPEGSPLHF
TGTGCCGTAAAAGACCGACCGGAGGGTTCACCCCTCCACTTT
>.|TRBV30|.|TRBJ1-2
CAWTLSRGGANYGYTF
TGTGCCTGGACCTTATCTCGGGGAGGGGCGAACTATGGCTACACCTTC
>TRBD2|TRBV12-3/TRBV12-4|.|TRBJ2-1
CASSLGRGGRLFF
TGTGCCAGCAGTTTAGGGCGGGGGGGCCGCCTGTTCTTC
>.|TRBV18|.|TRBJ2-2
CASSPDRDTGELFF
TGTGCCAGCTCACCCGACCGGGACACCGGGGAGCTGTTTTTT
>.|TRBV5-6|once|TRBJ1-2
CASSLGRTWGYTF
TGTGCCAGCAGCTTGGGCCGTACATGGGGCTACACCTTC
>TRBD2|TRBV5-1|.|TRBJ2-1
CASTTASGTYNEQFF
TGCGCCAGCACCACAGCTAGCGGAACCTACAATGAGCAGTTCTTC
>TRBD1|TRBV10-3|.|TRBJ2-5
CAISEGQGETQYF
TGTGCCATCAGTGAGGGACAGGGTGAGACCCAGTACTTC
>.|TRBV5-3|.|TRBJ2-3
CARSPVEGSTDTQYF
TGTGCCAGAAGCCCCGTGGAGGGAAGCACAGATACGCAGTATTTT
>.|TRBV28|.|TRBJ2-5
CASSLLVGETQYF
TGTGCCAGCAGCCTACTAGTAGGTGAGACCCAGTACTTC
>TRBD2|TRBV2|few|TRBJ2-5
CASSEVLGLASIVYF
TGTGCCAGCAGTGAAGTCTTAGGACTAGCAAGTATTGTGTACTTC
>.|TRBV30|.|TRBJ1-6
CAWSSRPLLHNSPLHF
TGTGCCTGGAGTTCACGTCCCCTACTTCATAATTCACCCCTCCACTTT
>.|TRBV19|.|TRBJ1-3
CASSIMLAEGNTIYF
TGTGCCAGTAGTATCATGCTGGCTGAAGGAAACACCATATATTTT
>.|TRBV10-3|.|TRBJ2-1
CAIRPDRPDEQFF
TGTGCCATCAGACCAGACCGGCCCGATGAGCAGTTCTTC
>TRBD1|TRBV19|once|TRBJ1-3
CASSGTGTGGSLSSGNTIYF
TGTGCCAGTAGCGGAACCGGGACAGGGGGCTCCTTAAGCTCTGGAAACACCATATATTTT
>.|TRBV19|.|TRBJ2-7
CASSPQVGEQYF
TGTGCCAGTAGTCCTCAGGTGGGCGAGCAGTACTTC
>.|TRBV19|.|TRBJ1-4
CASSIGQSIFATNEKLFF
TGTGCCAGTAGTATAGGACAGTCAATTTTTGCAACTAATGAAAAACTGTTTTTT
>.|TRBV11-3|.|TRBJ2-2
CASSLGPGELFF
TGTGCCAGCAGCTTAGGTCCCGGGGAGCTGTTTTTT
>TRBD1|TRBV5-1|.|TRBJ2-3
CASSLGQGADTQYF
TGCGCCAGCAGCCTCGGACAGGGGGCAGATACGCAGTATTTT
>.|TRBV25-1|once|TRBJ1-4
CATANNPHEKLFF
TGTGCCACTGCGAACAACCCTCATGAAAAACTGTTTTTT
>.|TRBV30|.|TRBJ2-3
CAWSVLWVGEGVTDTQYF
TGTGCCTGGAGTGTACTGTGGGTGGGAGAGGGGGTCACAGATACGCAGTATTTT
>.|TRBV5-6|.|TRBJ1-6
CASSLLDYNSPLHF
TGTGCCAGCAGCTTATTAGACTATAATTCACCCCTCCACTTT
>.|TRBV9|.|TRBJ1-2
CASSVGGVGYTF
TGTGCCAGCAGCGTAGGAGGGGTCGGTTACACCTTC
>.|TRBV6-5|.|TRBJ1-1
CASGSGRLNTEAFF
TGTGCCAGCGGCTCGGGGAGGTTGAACACTGAAGCTTTCTTT
>.|TRBV3-1/TRBV3-2|.|TRBJ2-3
CASSQAGTDTQYF
TGTGCCAGCAGCCAAGCAGGCACAGATACGCAGTATTTT
>TRBD1|TRBV6-6|.|TRBJ2-2
CASSYSRDRTGELFF
TGTGCCAGCAGTTACTCTAGGGACAGGACCGGGGAGCTGTTTTTT
>.|TRBV7-2|once|TRBJ2-5
CASSRGPSGETQYF
TGTGCCAGCAGTCGTGGCCCATCGGGAGAGACCCAGTACTTC
>TRBD1|TRBV18|.|TRBJ1-1
CASSLGTGRAEAFF
TGTGCCAGCTCACTAGGGACAGGGAGGGCTGAAGCTTTCTTT
>TRBD1|TRBV9|.|TRBJ2-1
CASSVGQGNRDEQFF
TGTGCCAGCAGCGTGGGACAGGGGAATAGGGATGAGCAGTTCTTC
>.|TRBV7-6|few|TRBJ1-5
CASSPSLWQPQHF
TGTGCCAGCAGCCCTTCTCTCTGGCAGCCCCAGCATTTT
>.|TRBV4-1|.|TRBJ2-5
CASSQAPGASETQYF
TGCGCCAGCAGCCAAGCTCCGGGAGCGTCGGAGACCCAGTACTTC
>.|TRBV18|.|TRBJ2-1
CASSPAARGHEQFF
TGTGCCAGCTCACCCGCCGCCCGGGGCCATGAGCAGTTCTTC
>TRBD2|TRBV6-5|.|TRBJ2-3
CASAPLAGGTDTQYF
TGTGCCAGCGCCCCCCTAGCGGGGGGGACAGATACGCAGTATTTT
>.|TRBV9|.|TRBJ1-2
CASSDPTGRGYTF
TGTGCCAGCAGCGATCCAACAGGGCGAGGCTACACCTTC
>.|TRBV7-9|.|TRBJ1-5
CASSLDFGGRDQPQHF
TGTGCCAGCAGCTTAGATTTCGGGGGTAGGGATCAGCCCCAGCATTTT
>.|TRBV18|.|TRBJ1-2
CASSPEGGYGYTF
TGTGCCAGCTCACCAGAAGGGGGCTATGGCTACACCTTC
>.|TRBV27|.|TRBJ1-5
CASSSRQPHSNQPQHF
TGTGCCAGCAGTTCTCGACAGCCCCATAGCAATCAGCCCCAGCATTTT
>TRBD1|TRBV25-1|.|TRBJ1-3
CASSAGTGPSSGNTIYF
TGTGCCAGCTCCGCCGGGACAGGGCCAAGCTCTGGAAACACCATATATTTT
>.|TRBV18|.|TRBJ1-5
CASSPSDGTNQPQHF
TGTGCCAGCTCACCGTCGGACGGAACAAATCAGCCCCAGCATTTT
>TRBD1|TRBV5-5|few|TRBJ1-5
CASSLEGQRNQPQHF
TGTGCCAGCAGCTTGGAGGGACAGAGAAATCAGCCCCAGCATTTT
>.|TRBV9|once|TRBJ1-4
CASSVGVGAYEKLFF
TGTGCCAGCAGCGTAGGGGTAGGGGCCTATGAAAAACTGTTTTTT